The entry that follows covers one T cell receptor (beta chain) sequence. What it binds is not known. TCRdb redid the calling of the reads with MiXCR, one entry per CDR3 protein. Here the sample spans approximately 600,000 distinct CDR3 sequences, 40% being singletons. This sample is drawn from a study of T cell repertoires in cytomegalovirus infection. As for the study in general: HLA-B-restricted CMV epitopes that are well studied were used alongside recently identified HLA-C-restricted ones. Matching HLA type, along with CMV infection, was indicated by public TCR beta signatures. Overall study results and limits: Ex vivo responses were dominated by HLA-C-restricted CMV-specific TCR beta clonotypes.

This clonotype was obtained from a human donor in good health (CMV status not recorded). Some clones in this sample may be carry-over from other donors' samples. The input for sequencing was cultured PBMCs, taken from culture after CMV antigen stimulation.

The CDR3, as DNA: TGCAGTGCGGGAGGGACACACCGGGAGACCCAGTACTTC. Its protein product is CSAGGTHRETQYF. This rearrangement joins TRBV20-1 to TRBJ2-5, with TRBD2 as a possible D gene (7 bases). This CDR3 has 13 residues. Germline assignment: CDR1 DFQATT and CDR2 SNEGSKA (reference sequence). Trimming took off 6 bases at V and 5 bases at J, with 16 bases between the two ends.